This is a list of T cell receptor beta chains from one sample in a study of T cell repertoires in cytomegalovirus infection. TCRdb re-analysed the reads in MiXCR, keeping a single row per CDR3 protein. The table has approximately 240,000 distinct CDR3 sequences, 10% to 15% seen once. Input material: PBMCs. Source of these receptors: a human donor in good health (CMV status not recorded). Some clones in this sample may be carry-over from other donors' samples. Each CDR3 is given with its conserved first and last residue. The order of the fields is D gene, clone size, J gene, V gene, CDR3 protein, CDR3 DNA. D genes are given only for firm matches. Some rows have no size entry. The others give once, few or many, or a class for an expanded clone.

D gene: TRBD1; clone size: many; J gene: TRBJ1-1; V gene: TRBV7-9; CDR3 protein: CASSAEGARTEAFF; CDR3 DNA: TGTGCCAGCAGCGCCGAGGGGGCTCGGACTGAAGCTTTCTTT
D gene: -; clone size: few; J gene: TRBJ2-2; V gene: TRBV29-1; CDR3 protein: CSVGEGAGELFF; CDR3 DNA: TGCAGCGTTGGAGAGGGGGCCGGGGAGCTGTTTTTT
D gene: TRBD1; clone size: -; J gene: TRBJ1-2; V gene: TRBV30; CDR3 protein: CAWSDRGDGYTF; CDR3 DNA: TGTGCCTGGAGCGACAGGGGAGATGGCTACACCTTC
D gene: -; clone size: many; J gene: TRBJ2-1; V gene: TRBV7-9; CDR3 protein: CASSPRIRGNSYNEQFF; CDR3 DNA: TGTGCCAGCAGCCCTCGCATCCGGGGAAACTCCTACAATGAGCAGTTCTTC
D gene: TRBD1; clone size: many; J gene: TRBJ2-3; V gene: TRBV7-8; CDR3 protein: CASSQDDRGPTTDTQYF; CDR3 DNA: TGTGCCAGCAGCCAAGATGACAGGGGGCCTACGACAGATACGCAGTATTTT
D gene: -; clone size: -; J gene: TRBJ1-1; V gene: TRBV20-1; CDR3 protein: CSARGPGVGYTEAFF; CDR3 DNA: TGCAGTGCTAGAGGGCCCGGCGTAGGATACACTGAAGCTTTCTTT
D gene: -; clone size: many; J gene: TRBJ2-2; V gene: TRBV28; CDR3 protein: CASSFRGIDTGELFF; CDR3 DNA: TGTGCCAGCAGTTTTCGCGGGATAGACACCGGGGAGCTGTTTTTT
D gene: TRBD1; clone size: few; J gene: TRBJ1-1; V gene: TRBV4-1; CDR3 protein: CASSQGPGQGATEAFF; CDR3 DNA: TGCGCCAGCAGCCAAGGACCTGGCCAGGGGGCAACTGAAGCTTTCTTT
D gene: -; clone size: many; J gene: TRBJ1-4; V gene: TRBV4-2; CDR3 protein: CASSQEGANEKLFF; CDR3 DNA: TGTGCCAGCAGCCAAGAGGGGGCTAATGAAAAACTGTTTTTT
D gene: -; clone size: many; J gene: TRBJ2-7; V gene: TRBV7-9; CDR3 protein: CASSPRSVYEQYF; CDR3 DNA: TGTGCCAGCAGCCCCAGATCGGTTTACGAGCAGTACTTC